The present TCR beta chain was sequenced within a study of identical twins. CDR3 size: 11 residues. Germline V gene sequence: CDR1 ENHRY, CDR2 SYGVKD. The V end was cut by 3 bases, the J end by 7 bases, with 4 bases between. Findings and limits, study-wide: Reduced insertions were recorded for abundant cord blood beta clonotypes, with no such pattern in memory repertoires. Compared with unrelated sharing, twin-shared out-of-frame alpha sequences had more low-probability sequences. Conclusions were drawn cross-sectionally by statistical analysis, without following the same donors.

Concerning this clonotype: What it binds is unknown.

TCRdb re-analysed the 5' RACE reads in MiXCR, keeping a single row per CDR3 protein. The table includes hundreds of thousands of distinct CDR3 sequences, around 10% detected once. The rearrangement links TRBV10-3 to TRBJ2-1; D remains ambiguous. Material: memory (CD45RO+) T cells sorted from blood. The receptor was isolated from a woman between 18 and 30 years old in good health. The CDR3 DNA sequence: TGTGCCATCAGTGAATCTAATGAGCAGTTCTTC. It yields the protein CAISESNEQFF.